The clone carrying this T cell receptor beta chain was seen ten or more times. This specimen belongs to a study of Graves' ophthalmopathy and Graves' hyperthyroidism. Whole-study context: Peripheral blood was gathered at the point of initial diagnosis, before any treatment started.

Investigators amplified TCR beta CDR3 regions from RNA transcripts. The workflow started with a first-round RT-PCR run with HTBI primers and then moved on to a second-round multiplex PCR. TCRdb reprocessed the multiplex PCR reads with MiXCR, giving one entry per CDR3 protein. Of about 410,000 distinct CDR3 sequences in the sample, around 20% were seen once. Ophthalmopathy donors' eye disease showed moderate-to-severe activity, CAS of at least 3, NOSPECS of at least 4 and duration under 3 months. Orbital computed tomography, thyroid ultrasound, TRAb, serum thyroxine and clinical symptoms formed the basis of diagnosis. The CDR3 totals 14 residues. The germline V and J ends were trimmed by 2 bases and 3 bases, with 11 bases remaining between them. Germline CDR1 is SGHTA and CDR2 is FQGNSA.

The material sequenced was peripheral blood. The source is a woman between 18 and 30 years old with Graves' ophthalmopathy. This chain links TRBV7-2 with TRBJ2-7; D unclear. The chain's CDR3 is CASSLSMGGYEQYF. CDR3 in DNA: TGTGCCAGCAGCTTAAGTATGGGTGGCTACGAGCAGTACTTC.